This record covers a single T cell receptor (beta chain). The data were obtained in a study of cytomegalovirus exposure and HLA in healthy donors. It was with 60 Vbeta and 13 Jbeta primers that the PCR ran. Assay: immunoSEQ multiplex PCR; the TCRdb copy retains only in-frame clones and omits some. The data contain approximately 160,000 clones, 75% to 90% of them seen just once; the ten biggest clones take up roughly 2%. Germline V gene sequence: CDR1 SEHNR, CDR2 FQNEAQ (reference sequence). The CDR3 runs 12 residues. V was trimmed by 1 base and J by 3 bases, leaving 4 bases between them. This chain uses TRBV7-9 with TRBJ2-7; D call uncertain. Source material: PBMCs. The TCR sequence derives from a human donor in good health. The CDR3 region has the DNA TGTGCCAGCAGCTTAGGCGACTACGAGCAGTACTTC. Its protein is CASSLGDYEQYF.